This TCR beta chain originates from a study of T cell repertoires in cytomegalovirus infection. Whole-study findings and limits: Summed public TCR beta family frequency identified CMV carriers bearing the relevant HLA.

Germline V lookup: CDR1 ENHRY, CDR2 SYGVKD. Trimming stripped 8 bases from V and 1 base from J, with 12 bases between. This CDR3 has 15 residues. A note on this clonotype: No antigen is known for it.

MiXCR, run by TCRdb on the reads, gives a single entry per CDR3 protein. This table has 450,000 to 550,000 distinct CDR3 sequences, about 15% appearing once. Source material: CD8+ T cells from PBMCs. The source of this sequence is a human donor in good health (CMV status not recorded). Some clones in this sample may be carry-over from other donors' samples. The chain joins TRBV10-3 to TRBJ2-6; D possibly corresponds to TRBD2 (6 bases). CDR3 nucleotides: TGTGCCATCGGTGCGGGGACTTCTGGGGCCAACGTCCTGACTTTC. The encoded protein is CAIGAGTSGANVLTF.